This T cell receptor (beta chain) comes out of a study of vaccination and CD4 T cells after COVID-19. Study details: Post-diagnosis, post-COVID samples were collected after a median around 100 days, ranging 35 to 161. Study conclusions and caveats: Median numbers of SARS-CoV-2-reactive clonotypes increased from about 20 to 38 (not a significant change).

The Oncomine TCR Beta short-read assay was applied to DNA of cultured CD4+ T cells. TCRdb used MiXCR to reprocess the PCR reads, holding one entry per CDR3 protein. Among about 21,000 distinct CDR3 sequences listed, around 68% were seen once. The germline V gene has CDR1 MNHEY and CDR2 SVGAGI. V lost 0 bases and J 8 bases, leaving 11 bases between the germline ends. The CDR3 sequence is 15 residues long. A word on this clonotype: Its target is not known.

Described treatment: roughly 10-day PBMC culture with coronavirus spike peptide pools or control peptides (ViraFEST assay). For ViraFEST, peptide pools expanded antigen-specific T cells, after which the TCRs were sequenced. The V gene is TRBV6-5, the J gene TRBJ1-6, with D perhaps matching TRBD1 (6 bases). The specimen was CD4+ T cells from blood, cultured in vitro, collected before SARS-CoV-2 vaccination. This clonotype was sampled from a human donor who received a COVID-19 vaccine. DNA for the CDR3: TGTGCCAGCAGTTACTCAGGCAGGGGTGATTCACCCCTCCACTTT. This sequence encodes CASSYSGRGDSPLHF.